This T cell receptor beta chain was sequenced in a study of OX40 agonist ivuxolimab in advanced cancers. About the research overall: Partial responses were achieved by three patients, of whom one had hepatocellular carcinoma and two had cutaneous melanoma. Study results and caveats: Researchers report that CD8+ T cells had, on average, more expanded clones than CD4+. At 0.1 to 3.0 mg/kg, CD4+ and CD8+ blood T cells expanded clonally by week 6.

The assay was immunoSEQ multiplex PCR, and TCRdb's table has in-frame clones only and misses some. This table has some 96,000 clones, 70% to 85% appearing once. Concerning this clone itself: The antigen is not known.

Germline V gene lookup returns CDR1 SGHRS and CDR2 YFSETQ. CDR3 length: 15 amino acids. V lost 4 bases to trimming and J lost 2 bases, with 16 bases between them. This clonotype was sampled from an adult with an advanced solid tumor such as melanoma, head and neck, liver or kidney cancer. Here the sequenced sample was CD4+ or CD8+ T cells sorted from blood, taken in a trial of the OX40 agonist ivuxolimab. The V gene is TRBV5-1, the J gene TRBJ2-7; no definite D call. The chain's CDR3 is CASSSGSNLPYEQYF. Here the CDR3 DNA reads TGCGCCAGCAGCAGTGGGTCAAACCTACCCTACGAGCAGTACTTC.